This entry is about one T cell receptor beta chain. The sample comes from a study of blood T cells in healthy people across ages. A sample-barcoded 5' primer and a J-beta primer mix were used in a second PCR of roughly 7 to 11 cycles. A tag from a template-switch adaptor with 12 random nucleotides marked each cDNA molecule. TCRdb used MiXCR to reprocess the 5' RACE reads, holding one entry per CDR3 protein. The data hold about 1 million distinct CDR3 sequences, with 40% to 50% observed a single time. Caucasian individuals from Russia who were healthy and aged roughly 6 to 95 acted as donors. CDR3 length: 15 residues. V lost 10 bases to trimming and J lost 2 bases; unmatched junction nucleotides: 10. CDR1 and CDR2 (germline): SEHNR, FQNEAQ (reference sequence).

The sequenced material came from blood. The sequence came from a woman aged 60-70 years in good health. The chain links TRBV7-9 to TRBJ2-1, with TRBD2 identical over 8 bases. CDR3 bases: TGTGCCATCCGCCCCTTAGCGGGGCCCTACAATGAGCAGTTCTTC. It translates to CAIRPLAGPYNEQFF.